This is a list of T cell receptor beta chains from one sample in a study of blood T cells in healthy people across ages. TCRdb reprocessed the 5' RACE reads via MiXCR and lists one record per CDR3 protein. Among some 710,000 distinct CDR3 sequences listed, about 47% were seen once. Sequenced sample: blood. These receptors all stem from an elderly man in good health. CDR3s include the opening cysteine and the closing phenylalanine or tryptophan. The order of the fields is V gene, CDR3 length, D gene, J gene, clone size, CDR3 protein, CDR3 DNA. The D gene is left open where the match is weak. Rows give clone size only sometimes, using once, few, many, or a class for an expanded clone.

V: TRBV6-5; length: 15; D: TRBD2; J: TRBJ2-1; size: few; CDR3: CASSRGLASNNEQFF; DNA: TGTGCCAGCAGTCGGGGACTAGCGTCCAACAATGAGCAGTTCTTC
V: TRBV20-1; length: 16; D: TRBD2; J: TRBJ2-1; size: few; CDR3: CSARVSEAGGFNEQFF; DNA: TGCAGTGCTAGAGTTTCGGAAGCGGGAGGTTTCAATGAGCAGTTCTTC
V: TRBV28; length: 13; D: NA; J: TRBJ2-7; size: many; CDR3: CASSFGSTYEQYF; DNA: TGTGCCAGCAGTTTCGGGTCCACCTACGAGCAGTACTTC
V: TRBV20-1; length: 16; D: TRBD1; J: TRBJ1-5; size: NA; CDR3: CSASLGQGMGSQPQHF; DNA: TGCAGTGCTTCCCTGGGACAGGGGATGGGCAGTCAGCCCCAGCATTTT
V: TRBV7-3; length: 18; D: TRBD2; J: TRBJ2-1; size: few; CDR3: CASSRRSGLAGAGNEQFF; DNA: TGTGCCAGCAGCCGCAGAAGTGGGCTAGCGGGAGCTGGGAATGAGCAGTTCTTC
V: TRBV29-1; length: 13; D: NA; J: TRBJ2-7; size: NA; CDR3: CSAMPGLSYEQYF; DNA: TGCAGCGCAATGCCGGGACTTAGCTACGAGCAGTACTTC
V: TRBV11-3; length: 16; D: TRBD2; J: TRBJ2-3; size: few; CDR3: CASSPIAGGLTDTQYF; DNA: TGTGCCAGCAGCCCCATAGCGGGAGGGCTAACAGATACGCAGTATTTT
V: TRBV4-3; length: 15; D: TRBD1; J: TRBJ1-2; size: NA; CDR3: CASSRVTGGLHGYTF; DNA: TGCGCCAGCAGCCGCGTGACAGGGGGCTTACATGGCTACACTTTC
V: TRBV21-1; length: 16; D: NA; J: TRBJ2-5; size: few; CDR3: CASNPWCQGVGETQYF; DNA: TGTGCCAGCAACCCCTGGTGCCAGGGGGTAGGAGAGACCCAGTACTTC
V: TRBV27; length: 13; D: NA; J: TRBJ2-3; size: NA; CDR3: CASTARNTDTQYF; DNA: TGTGCCAGCACTGCGCGAAACACAGATACGCAGTATTTT
V: TRBV7-2; length: 13; D: NA; J: TRBJ2-7; size: many; CDR3: CASSLVPIYEQYF; DNA: TGTGCCAGCAGCTTAGTTCCGATTTACGAGCAGTACTTC
V: TRBV7-2; length: 15; D: TRBD2; J: TRBJ2-2; size: NA; CDR3: CASSPLTSGNGELFF; DNA: TGTGCCAGCAGCCCACTCACTAGCGGTAACGGGGAGCTGTTTTTT
V: TRBV12-3/TRBV12-4; length: 14; D: NA; J: TRBJ2-1; size: many; CDR3: CASSLGGHGLEQFF; DNA: TGTGCCAGCAGTTTGGGAGGACACGGGCTAGAGCAGTTCTTC
V: TRBV10-3; length: 12; D: NA; J: TRBJ2-1; size: NA; CDR3: CAISVRGNEQFF; DNA: TGTGCCATCAGTGTCAGGGGAAATGAGCAGTTCTTC
V: TRBV7-2; length: 13; D: NA; J: TRBJ2-1; size: few; CDR3: CASSSGRLEEQFF; DNA: TGTGCCAGCAGCTCCGGACGTCTCGAGGAGCAGTTCTTC
V: TRBV27; length: 14; D: TRBD1; J: TRBJ2-1; size: few; CDR3: CASSFDRGPNEQFF; DNA: TGTGCCAGCAGTTTTGACAGGGGACCCAATGAGCAGTTCTTC
V: TRBV6-4; length: 13; D: NA; J: TRBJ2-7; size: few; CDR3: CASRKGRPYEQYF; DNA: TGTGCCAGCAGGAAGGGACGGCCCTACGAGCAGTACTTC
V: TRBV5-1; length: 15; D: TRBD2; J: TRBJ2-7; size: NA; CDR3: CASSLTTSGTYEQYF; DNA: TGCGCCAGCAGCTTGACGACTAGCGGAACCTACGAGCAGTACTTC
V: TRBV19; length: 15; D: NA; J: TRBJ2-6; size: NA; CDR3: CASGNRESGANVLTF; DNA: TGTGCCAGTGGCAACAGGGAATCTGGGGCCAACGTCCTGACTTTC
V: TRBV7-3; length: 15; D: NA; J: TRBJ2-7; size: NA; CDR3: CASSSAGGPYNEQYF; DNA: TGTGCCAGCAGCTCCGCAGGAGGCCCCTACAATGAGCAGTACTTC
V: TRBV19; length: 14; D: TRBD2; J: TRBJ2-1; size: NA; CDR3: CASSIGPRAGGQFF; DNA: TGTGCCAGTAGTATAGGACCTAGAGCGGGGGGACAGTTCTTC
V: TRBV6-6; length: 16; D: TRBD2; J: TRBJ2-1; size: many; CDR3: CASSFRTSGGDNEQFF; DNA: TGTGCCAGCAGTTTTCGGACTAGCGGGGGAGACAATGAGCAGTTCTTC
V: TRBV28; length: 13; D: TRBD2; J: TRBJ2-7; size: few; CDR3: CASSLAGVSEQYF; DNA: TGTGCCAGCAGTTTAGCGGGAGTCTCCGAGCAGTACTTC
V: TRBV6-5; length: 17; D: TRBD2; J: TRBJ2-3; size: NA; CDR3: CASSYSRSGGHGDTQYF; DNA: TGTGCCAGCAGTTACTCGAGAAGCGGGGGCCACGGAGATACGCAGTATTTT
V: TRBV27; length: 13; D: NA; J: TRBJ2-3; size: NA; CDR3: CASTGKRGDWQYF; DNA: TGTGCCAGCACTGGAAAGAGGGGAGATTGGCAGTATTTT
V: TRBV5-1; length: 16; D: TRBD2; J: TRBJ2-2; size: once; CDR3: CASSTRTSGATGELFF; DNA: TGCGCCAGCAGCACCCGGACTAGCGGGGCCACCGGGGAGCTGTTTTTT
V: TRBV28; length: 14; D: NA; J: TRBJ2-7; size: NA; CDR3: CASRGIWRPYEQYF; DNA: TGTGCCAGCAGAGGTATATGGAGACCCTACGAGCAGTACTTC
V: TRBV29-1; length: 11; D: NA; J: TRBJ2-1; size: NA; CDR3: CRVGVAWEQFF; DNA: TGCAGAGTTGGCGTAGCGTGGGAGCAGTTCTTC
V: TRBV6-5; length: 14; D: NA; J: TRBJ2-2; size: few; CDR3: CASSYSGGHGELFF; DNA: TGTGCCAGCAGTTACTCGGGGGGGCACGGGGAGCTGTTTTTT
V: TRBV5-1; length: 15; D: TRBD2; J: TRBJ2-1; size: NA; CDR3: CAGSSGLAGAGEQFF; DNA: TGCGCCGGCAGCTCCGGACTAGCGGGAGCCGGTGAGCAGTTCTTC
V: TRBV20-1; length: 16; D: TRBD2; J: TRBJ2-3; size: few; CDR3: CSVRRRASGIADTQYF; DNA: TGCAGTGTAAGACGCCGGGCTAGCGGGATAGCAGATACGCAGTATTTT
V: TRBV28; length: 16; D: NA; J: TRBJ1-2; size: NA; CDR3: CASRPPGADRAYGYTF; DNA: TGTGCCAGCAGACCCCCCGGGGCAGATAGAGCCTATGGCTACACCTTC
V: TRBV20-1; length: 17; D: TRBD2; J: TRBJ2-3; size: NA; CDR3: CSARDSGLAGLTDTQYF; DNA: TGCAGTGCTAGAGATTCGGGACTAGCGGGCCTCACAGATACGCAGTATTTT
V: TRBV5-1; length: 17; D: TRBD2; J: TRBJ2-1; size: NA; CDR3: CASSSNGGLAVSQEQFF; DNA: TGCGCCAGCAGCTCCAACGGGGGACTAGCGGTATCCCAGGAGCAGTTCTTC
V: TRBV6-2/TRBV6-3; length: 15; D: TRBD2; J: TRBJ2-7; size: NA; CDR3: CASSYEIAGGYEQYF; DNA: TGTGCCAGCAGTTACGAGATAGCGGGAGGCTACGAGCAGTACTTC
V: TRBV11-3; length: 17; D: TRBD1; J: TRBJ1-1; size: NA; CDR3: CASSFRIRTGSGTEAFF; DNA: TGTGCCAGCAGCTTTCGAATCAGGACAGGGTCGGGCACTGAAGCTTTCTTT
V: TRBV5-6; length: 15; D: NA; J: TRBJ2-7; size: NA; CDR3: CASSYRVGAFYEQYF; DNA: TGTGCCAGCAGCTACAGGGTAGGGGCCTTCTACGAGCAGTACTTC
V: TRBV10-3; length: 15; D: TRBD1; J: TRBJ1-1; size: NA; CDR3: CAISESRTGNTEAFF; DNA: TGTGCCATCAGTGAGTCCCGGACAGGGAACACTGAAGCTTTCTTT
V: TRBV7-6; length: 15; D: NA; J: TRBJ2-7; size: NA; CDR3: CVSSPITSKAYEQYF; DNA: TGTGTCAGCAGCCCCATTACAAGTAAAGCTTACGAGCAGTACTTC